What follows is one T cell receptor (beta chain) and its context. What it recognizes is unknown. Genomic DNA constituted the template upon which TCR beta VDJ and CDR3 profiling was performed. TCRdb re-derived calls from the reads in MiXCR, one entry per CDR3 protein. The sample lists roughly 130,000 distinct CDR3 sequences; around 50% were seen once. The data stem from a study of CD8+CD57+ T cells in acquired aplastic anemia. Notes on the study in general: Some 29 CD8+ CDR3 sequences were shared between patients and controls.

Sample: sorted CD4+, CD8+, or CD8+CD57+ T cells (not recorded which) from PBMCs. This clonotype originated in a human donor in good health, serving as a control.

CDR3 amino acids: CSAIKETQYF. The CDR3 bases are TGCAGTGCGATCAAAGAGACCCAGTACTTC. V and J are TRBV20-1 and TRBJ2-5, with D unresolved. Germline CDR1 and CDR2: DFQATT and SNEGSKA (reference sequence). The CDR3 consists of 10 residues. Trimming removed 6 bases at V and 3 bases at J, with 5 bases between.